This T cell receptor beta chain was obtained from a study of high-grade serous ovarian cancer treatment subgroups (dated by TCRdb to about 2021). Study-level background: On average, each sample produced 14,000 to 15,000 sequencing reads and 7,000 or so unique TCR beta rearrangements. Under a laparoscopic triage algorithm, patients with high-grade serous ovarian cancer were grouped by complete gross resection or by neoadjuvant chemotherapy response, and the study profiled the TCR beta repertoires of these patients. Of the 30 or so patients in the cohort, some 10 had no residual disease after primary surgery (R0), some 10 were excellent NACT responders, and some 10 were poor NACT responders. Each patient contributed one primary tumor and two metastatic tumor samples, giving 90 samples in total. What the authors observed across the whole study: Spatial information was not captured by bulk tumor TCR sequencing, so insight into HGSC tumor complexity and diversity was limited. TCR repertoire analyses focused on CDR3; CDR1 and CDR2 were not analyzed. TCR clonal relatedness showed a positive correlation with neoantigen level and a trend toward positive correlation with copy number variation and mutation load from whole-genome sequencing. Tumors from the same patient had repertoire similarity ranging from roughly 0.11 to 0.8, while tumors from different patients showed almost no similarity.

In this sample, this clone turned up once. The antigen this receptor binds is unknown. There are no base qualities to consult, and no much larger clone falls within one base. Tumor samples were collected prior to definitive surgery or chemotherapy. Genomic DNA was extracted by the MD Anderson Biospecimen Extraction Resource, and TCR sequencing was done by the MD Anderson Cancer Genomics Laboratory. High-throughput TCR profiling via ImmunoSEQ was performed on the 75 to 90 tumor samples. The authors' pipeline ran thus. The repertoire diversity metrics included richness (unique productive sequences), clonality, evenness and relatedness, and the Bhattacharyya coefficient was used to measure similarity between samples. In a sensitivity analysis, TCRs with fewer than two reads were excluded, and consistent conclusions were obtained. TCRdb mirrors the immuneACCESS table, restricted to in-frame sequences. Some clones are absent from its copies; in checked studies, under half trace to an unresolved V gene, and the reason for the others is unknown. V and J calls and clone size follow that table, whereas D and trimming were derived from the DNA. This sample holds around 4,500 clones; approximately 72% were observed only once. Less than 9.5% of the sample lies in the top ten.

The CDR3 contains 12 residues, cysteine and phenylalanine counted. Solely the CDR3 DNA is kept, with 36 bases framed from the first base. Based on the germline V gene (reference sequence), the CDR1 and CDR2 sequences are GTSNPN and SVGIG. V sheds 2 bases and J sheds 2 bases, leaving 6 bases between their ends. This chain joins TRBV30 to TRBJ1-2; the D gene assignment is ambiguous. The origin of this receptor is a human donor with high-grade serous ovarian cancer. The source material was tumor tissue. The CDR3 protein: CAWSLTNYGYTF. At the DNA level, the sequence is TGTGCCTGGAGTCTAACGAACTATGGCTACACCTTC.